This T cell receptor beta chain comes out of a study of OX40 agonist ivuxolimab in advanced cancers. About the research overall: The study reported partial responses in three patients: one hepatocellular carcinoma, two cutaneous melanoma. Study-level results: It was not determined which antigens were specifically recognized by the peripheral T cells that had undergone clonal expansion.

With 5 bases clipped from V and 7 bases from J, the junction kept 13 bases outside the gene matches. The CDR3 length is 15 residues. CDR1 and CDR2 from the germline V gene are MNHNS and SASEGT. Peripheral blood came from all dose cohorts at three timepoints. Remarks on this clone: Its antigen is not known.

Measured with immunoSEQ multiplex PCR; TCRdb has only the in-frame clones, and not every one. Of about 100,000 clones in the sample, around 94% were seen once. This clonotype originated in an adult with an advanced solid tumor such as melanoma, head and neck, liver or kidney cancer. The rearrangement links TRBV6-1 to TRBJ2-7, with TRBD1 matching over 8 bases. This specimen consisted of CD4+ or CD8+ T cells sorted from blood, obtained in a trial of the OX40 agonist ivuxolimab. This CDR3 is CASSPRQGPAGEQYF. CDR3 in DNA: TGTGCCAGCAGTCCGCGACAGGGGCCCGCTGGGGAGCAGTACTTC.